The source of this T cell receptor beta chain is a study of blood T cell repertoires in COVID-19. Study-level information: Sites in the United States, Italy and Spain provided acute and convalescent COVID-19 samples. T cells, B-cell-depleted T cells, or PBMCs provided the cDNA or gDNA that served as material.

V lost 7 bases to trimming and J lost 0 bases; unmatched junction nucleotides: 14. Germline V gene lookup returns CDR1 LNHDA and CDR2 SQIVND (reference sequence). The CDR3 is 17 residues long. As processed by the authors: Reference gene primers were amplified, and this amplification served to estimate nucleated cell counts. The protocol was immunoSEQ multiplex PCR, while the TCRdb copy is restricted to in-frame clones and leaves out a portion. That table furnishes V, J and clone size, whereas the DNA furnished D and trimming. The repertoire includes 13,000 to 15,000 clones, 75% to 90% of them detected once, and 2.9% sits in the top ten.

Sequencing input: peripheral blood. The TCR originated in a human donor in a cohort sampled during active COVID-19. The rearrangement links TRBV19 to TRBJ1-1; 7 bases are a match to TRBD1. CDR3 sequence reads: CASTLVKGALMNTEAFF. The CDR3 coding sequence is TGTGCCAGTACCCTGGTAAAGGGGGCCCTTATGAACACTGAAGCTTTCTTT.